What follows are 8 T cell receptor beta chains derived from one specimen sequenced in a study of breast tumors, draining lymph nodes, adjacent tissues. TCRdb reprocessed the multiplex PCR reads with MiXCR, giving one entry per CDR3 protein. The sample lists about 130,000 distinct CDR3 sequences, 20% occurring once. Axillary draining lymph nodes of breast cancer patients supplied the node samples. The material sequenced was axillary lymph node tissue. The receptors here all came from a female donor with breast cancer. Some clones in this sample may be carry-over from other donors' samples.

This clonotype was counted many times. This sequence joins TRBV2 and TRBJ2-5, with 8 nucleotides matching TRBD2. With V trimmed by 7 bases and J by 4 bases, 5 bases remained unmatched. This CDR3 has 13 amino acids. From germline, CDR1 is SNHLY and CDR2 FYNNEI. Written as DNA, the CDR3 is TGTGCCAGCATTCGGGAGGGGGTAGAGACCCAGTACTTC. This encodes CASIREGVETQYF.

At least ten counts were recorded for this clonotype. The CDR3: CASSVGTAKETQYF. Written as DNA, the CDR3 is TGTGCCAGCAGCGTTGGGACAGCTAAAGAGACCCAGTACTTC. This chain connects TRBV7-9 to TRBJ2-5; 7 bases line up with TRBD1. V was clipped by 5 bases and J by 3 bases; unmatched bases: 6. The CDR3 length is 14 residues. Germline loops: CDR1 SEHNR, CDR2 FQNEAQ (reference sequence).

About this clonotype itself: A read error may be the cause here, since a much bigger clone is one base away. The CDR3 here is CASSVGTGEKLFF. The DNA for the CDR3 is TGTGCCAGCAGCGTCGGCACTGGGGAAAAACTGTTTTTT. V and J are TRBV13 and TRBJ1-4; D unclear. Germline CDR1 reads PRHDT; CDR2 reads FYEKMQ (reference sequence). With 5 bases removed from V and 8 bases from J, the gap between germline ends came to 12 bases. CDR3 length equals 13 residues.

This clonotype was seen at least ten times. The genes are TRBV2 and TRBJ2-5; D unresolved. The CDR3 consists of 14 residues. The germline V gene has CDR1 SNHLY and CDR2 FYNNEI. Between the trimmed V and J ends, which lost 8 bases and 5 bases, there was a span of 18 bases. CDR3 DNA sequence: TGTGCCAGCTCGGCAGGCCGGGCTGGGGAGACCCAGTACTTC. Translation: CASSAGRAGETQYF.

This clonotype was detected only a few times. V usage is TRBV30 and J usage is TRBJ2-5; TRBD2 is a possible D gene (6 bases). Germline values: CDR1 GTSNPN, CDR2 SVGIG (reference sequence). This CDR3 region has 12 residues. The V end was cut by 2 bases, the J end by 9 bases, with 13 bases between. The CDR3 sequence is CAWSPLREPQYF. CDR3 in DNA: TGTGCCTGGAGTCCCCTCCGGGAGCCCCAGTACTTC.

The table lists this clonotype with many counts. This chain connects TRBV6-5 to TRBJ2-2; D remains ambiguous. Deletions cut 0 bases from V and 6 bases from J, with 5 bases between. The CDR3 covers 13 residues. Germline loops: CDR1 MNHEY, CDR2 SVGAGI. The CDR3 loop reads CASSYSQSGELFF. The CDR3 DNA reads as TGTGCCAGCAGTTACTCCCAGTCCGGGGAGCTGTTTTTT.

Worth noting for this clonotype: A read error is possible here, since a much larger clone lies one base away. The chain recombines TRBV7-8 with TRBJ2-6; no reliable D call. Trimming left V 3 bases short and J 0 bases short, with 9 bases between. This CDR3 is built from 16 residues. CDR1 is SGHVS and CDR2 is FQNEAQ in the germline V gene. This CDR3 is CASSFQIVSGANVLTF. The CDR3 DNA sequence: TGTGCCAGCAGCTTTCAGATCGTCTCTGGGGCCAACGTCCTGACTTTC.

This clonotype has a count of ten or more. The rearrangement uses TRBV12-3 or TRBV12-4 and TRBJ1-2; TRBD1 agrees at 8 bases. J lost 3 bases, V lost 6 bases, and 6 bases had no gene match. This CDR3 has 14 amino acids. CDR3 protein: CASSSSTGDYGYTF. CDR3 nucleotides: TGTGCCAGCAGCTCATCGACAGGGGACTATGGCTACACCTTC.